The 32 T cell receptor beta chains below all came from one sample that was sequenced in a study of shared clonotypes between healthy human individuals. CD45RO-negative, CCR7-positively selected cells formed the naive CD8 fraction, excluding terminally differentiated effector memory CD45RA+ cells. Profiled with immunoSEQ multiplex PCR; TCRdb holds only in-frame clones, not every one. The repertoire holds roughly 890,000 clones, 80% to 95% seen once, with less than 25% in the top ten. Sequenced sample: naive CD8+ T cells sorted from blood. The receptors were gathered from a man aged 25 to 40 in good health.

About this clone itself: A read error may account for a junction end that differs from germline. The chain recombines TRBV7-7 with TRBJ2-5; TRBD2 is a possible D gene (6 bases). Germline assignment: CDR1 SSHAT and CDR2 FNYEAQ (reference sequence). The CDR3 covers 14 residues. DNA of the CDR3: TGTGCTAGCAGCCCCGCGGGGAGACCAGAGACCCAGTACTTC. It encodes CASSPAGRPETQYF.

The J gene is TRBJ2-7, the V gene TRBV7-2; D is ambiguous. The germline V gene has CDR1 SGHTA and CDR2 FQGNSA. V was cut by 1 base and J by 3 bases, with 7 bases left in between. The CDR3 covers 13 residues. The CDR3 DNA sequence: TGTGCCAGCAGCTTAGGTCCCAACTACGAGCAGTACTTC. Protein product: CASSLGPNYEQYF.

The rearrangement links TRBV5-1 to TRBJ2-7; possible D gene TRBD1, 6 bases. This CDR3 is built from 14 residues. The V gene's germline CDR1 is SGHRS and CDR2 YFSETQ. V lost 2 bases to trimming and J lost 6 bases, with 15 bases between them. This CDR3 is CASSLTTQGLEQYF. The CDR3, as DNA: TGCGCCAGCAGCTTAACAACCCAGGGGCTCGAGCAGTACTTC.

The J gene is TRBJ2-7, the V gene TRBV2; a possible D gene is TRBD1 (8 bases). Per germline, CDR1 SNHLY and CDR2 FYNNEI. The CDR3 sequence is 16 residues long. V shed 7 bases and J shed 1 base, with 20 bases lying between them. CDR3 DNA: TGTGCCAGCACCTTTCAACAGGGGGGGACGTCCTACGAGCAGTACTTC. It translates to CASTFQQGGTSYEQYF.

V and J are TRBV28 and TRBJ2-7, with TRBD2 as a possible D gene (5 bases). Germline CDR1 and CDR2: MDHEN and SYDVKM. The ends were cut back, 6 bases at V and 4 bases at J, with 16 bases in the middle. The length of the CDR3 is 14 residues. CDR3 nucleotide sequence: TGTGCCAGCAGCTACACCTCCGAGGGTTACGAGCAGTACTTC. Residues: CASSYTSEGYEQYF.

The chain joins TRBV10-1 to TRBJ2-5; D remains unclear. Germline loops: CDR1 WNHNN, CDR2 SYGVQD (reference sequence). The CDR3 contains 14 residues. Trimming took off 0 bases at V and 1 base at J, with 6 bases between the two ends. CDR3 coding DNA: TGCGCCAGCAGTGAGTCACCTGCCCAAGAGACCCAGTACTTC. Translation gives CASSESPAQETQYF.

The rearrangement uses TRBV5-1 and TRBJ2-5; the match to TRBD2 covers 8 bases. Germline V gene lookup returns CDR1 SGHRS and CDR2 YFSETQ. J gave up 5 bases and V 0 bases, and 12 bases lay outside the gene matches. CDR3 size: 17 residues. CDR3 sequence reads: CASSLAIRAGVGETQYF. DNA of the CDR3: TGCGCCAGCAGCTTGGCCATTAGAGCGGGAGTCGGGGAGACCCAGTACTTC.

This clone has just a few counts. The genes are TRBV7-9 and TRBJ2-7, with D perhaps given as TRBD1 or TRBD2 (5 bases each). CDR3 length: 17 amino acids. CDR1 and CDR2 from the germline V gene are SEHNR and FQNEAQ (reference sequence). Trimming removed 4 bases at V and 1 base at J, with 20 bases between. CDR3 loop: CASSSAEKGRASYEQYF. DNA for the CDR3: TGTGCCAGCAGCTCCGCCGAGAAGGGACGGGCATCCTACGAGCAGTACTTC.

The chain's CDR3 is CARSLLVPIKSYEQYF. The CDR3, as DNA: TGTGCCAGAAGCCTATTAGTCCCCATTAAGTCCTACGAGCAGTACTTC. The chain links TRBV5-3 to TRBJ2-7; D remains ambiguous. TRBV5-3 is identified as an open reading frame with a role that is uncertain. This CDR3 contains 16 residues. Trimming took 4 bases from V and 1 from J, leaving 18 bases between them.

This chain uses TRBV28 with TRBJ1-2; D is undetermined. The CDR3 runs 14 residues. The germline V gene has CDR1 MDHEN and CDR2 SYDVKM. V was pared by 2 bases and J by 4 bases, with 11 bases between. This CDR3 is CASSLMSPIYGYTF. The CDR3 DNA reads TGTGCCAGCAGTTTAATGTCCCCGATCTATGGCTACACCTTC.

The chain links TRBV5-1 to TRBJ2-1; D unresolved. Germline lookup yields CDR1 SGHRS and CDR2 YFSETQ. There are 14 residues in the CDR3. V was cut by 2 bases and J by 8 bases, with 14 bases left in between. The CDR3 here is CASSFWSTEDEQFF. In nucleotides, the CDR3 is TGCGCCAGCAGCTTTTGGTCAACAGAGGATGAGCAGTTCTTC.

CDR3 loop: CSAPHGYHNEQFF. As DNA, the CDR3 is TGCAGCGCCCCACACGGGTACCACAATGAGCAGTTCTTC. The chain is built from TRBV29-1 and TRBJ2-1; no reliable D call. Between the trimmed V and J ends, which lost 7 bases and 5 bases, there was a span of 15 bases. There are 13 residues in the CDR3. From germline, CDR1 is SQVTM and CDR2 ANQGSEA.

J is TRBJ2-7 and V is TRBV5-1; D uncertain. Germline V gives CDR1 SGHRS, CDR2 YFSETQ. The CDR3 length is 13 residues. Trimming stripped 4 bases from V and 4 bases from J, with 12 bases between. DNA of the CDR3: TGCGCCAGCAGCCCCGACCCCTTGTACGAGCAGTACTTC. This gives the protein CASSPDPLYEQYF.

The chain couples TRBV11-2 to TRBJ2-1; 8 bases match TRBD2. The CDR3 spans 14 residues. Trimming took 6 bases from V and 8 from J; bases not matched to a gene: 9. The germline CDR1 and CDR2 sequences are SGHAT and FQNNGV. The CDR3 protein is CASRPTGLGYEQFF. The CDR3 nucleotides read TGTGCCAGCAGACCGACGGGACTAGGGTATGAGCAGTTCTTC.

The chain links TRBV7-3 to TRBJ2-1; D unclear. V gave up 1 base and J gave up 10 bases, with 11 bases separating them. Germline lookup yields CDR1 SGHTA and CDR2 FQGTGA. The CDR3 has 13 residues. The CDR3 loop is CASSLRGNLEQFF. DNA of the CDR3: TGTGCCAGCAGCTTAAGGGGTAATTTGGAGCAGTTCTTC. Complete variable domain (other parts from reference TRBV7-3 and TRBJ2-1): GAGVSQTPSNKVTEKGKYVELRCDPISGHTALYWYRQSLGQGPEFLIYFQGTGAADDSGLPNDRFFAVRPEGSVSTLKIQRTERGDSAVYLCASSLRGNLEQFFGPGTRLTVL.

This sequence joins TRBV29-1 and TRBJ2-7; D ambiguous. Germline V gene lookup returns CDR1 SQVTM and CDR2 ANQGSEA. Trimming took off 6 bases at V and 2 bases at J, with 11 bases between the two ends. The CDR3 loop spans 12 amino acids. The CDR3 region is CSVTGPTYEQYF. The DNA for the CDR3 is TGCAGCGTCACGGGCCCGACCTACGAGCAGTACTTC.

The chain is built from TRBV18 and TRBJ2-7; TRBD1 aligns across 10 bases. The CDR3 is 17 residues long. Germline CDR1 and CDR2: KGHSH and LQKENI. Trimming took 1 base from V and 3 from J; bases not matched to a gene: 9. The chain's CDR3 is CASSPQSGTGANYEQYF. The DNA for the CDR3 is TGTGCCAGCTCACCACAGTCCGGGACAGGGGCCAACTACGAGCAGTACTTC.

This clone was detected once. The chain carries TRBV29-1 and TRBJ2-3, with 7 positions matching TRBD2. CDR1 is SQVTM and CDR2 is ANQGSEA in the germline V gene. V gave up 6 bases and J gave up 2 bases; unmatched junction bases: 14. The CDR3 sequence is 16 residues long. For the CDR3, the DNA is TGCAGCGTCTCCGGGGGGACTAACAAGAACACAGATACGCAGTATTTT. This gives the protein CSVSGGTNKNTDTQYF.

This clone was detected only once. Here the CDR3 reads CASSLAGGNTEAFF. CDR3 nucleotides: TGTGCCAGCAGCCTAGCAGGGGGCAACACTGAAGCTTTCTTT. The chain employs TRBV13 and TRBJ1-1, with 8 bases aligning to TRBD1. CDR3 length equals 14 residues. Per the germline V gene, CDR1 is PRHDT and CDR2 is FYEKMQ (reference sequence). The junction had 4 bases not matched to a gene; V was cut back by 5 bases and J by 2 bases. Full variable domain (missing parts from reference TRBV13 and TRBJ1-1): AAGVIQSPRHLIKEKRETATLKCYPIPRHDTVYWYQQGPGQDPQFLISFYEKMQSDKGSIPDRFSAQQFSDYHSELNMSSLELGDSALYFCASSLAGGNTEAFFGQGTRLTVV.

The V gene is TRBV6-5, the J gene TRBJ2-1; 7 nucleotides align to TRBD1. The germline CDR1 and CDR2 sequences are MNHEY and SVGAGI. This CDR3 spans 14 amino acids. J gave up 8 bases and V 0 bases, and 4 bases lay outside the gene matches. The CDR3 DNA is TGTGCCAGCAGTTACTCGATAGGGGGCGATGAGCAGTTCTTC. Translation gives CASSYSIGGDEQFF.

The V and J genes are TRBV11-2 and TRBJ2-3; D gene unclear. In germline, CDR1 is SGHAT, CDR2 FQNNGV. Trimming shortened V by 0 bases and J by 6 bases, and 10 bases separated the two germline ends. CDR3 length: 14 amino acids. CDR3: CASSLDPEPDTQYF. The CDR3 DNA is TGTGCCAGCAGCTTAGATCCTGAACCGGATACGCAGTATTTT.

The chain uses TRBV27 and TRBJ2-5; perhaps TRBD2 as D (5 bases). The CDR3 runs to 15 residues. Trimming left V 9 bases short and J 1 base short, with 18 bases between. Germline V CDR1 and CDR2: MNHEY, SMNVEV (reference sequence). In DNA form, the CDR3 reads TGTGCCAGTCGTGCCGGTTTTGGAGGCCAAGAGACCCAGTACTTC. Amino acid sequence: CASRAGFGGQETQYF.

J is TRBJ1-1 and V is TRBV7-9; D ambiguous. Germline lookup yields CDR1 SEHNR and CDR2 FQNEAQ (reference sequence). CDR3 length: 12 amino acids. V was cut by 4 bases and J by 5 bases, with 8 bases left in between. The CDR3 coding sequence is TGTGCCAGCAGCTCGGAACCGACTGAAGCTTTCTTT. Translated, it gives CASSSEPTEAFF.

The chain combines TRBV4-1 with TRBJ2-7; no clear D. Trimming removed 0 bases from V and 4 bases from J, with 13 bases in between. Germline values: CDR1 MGHRA, CDR2 YSYEKL. There are 15 residues in the CDR3. CDR3 region: CASSQDEATRYEQYF. The CDR3 DNA follows: TGCGCCAGCAGCCAAGATGAGGCTACGAGGTACGAGCAGTACTTC.

The V call is TRBV5-6, the J call TRBJ2-7, with TRBD1 matching over 8 bases. Trimming at V came to 4 bases and at J to 12 bases, leaving 9 bases not matched to a gene. CDR1 and CDR2 from the germline V gene are SGHDT and YYEEEE. The length of the CDR3 is 12 residues. The CDR3, as DNA: TGTGCCAGCAGCCCCGGACAGGGAAATCGGTACTTC. It is translated as CASSPGQGNRYF.

Only one count was recorded for this clone. V and J are TRBV27 and TRBJ1-4; D possibly corresponds to TRBD1 (5 bases). Trimming took off 4 bases at V and 6 bases at J, with 18 bases between the two ends. The CDR3 has 16 residues. Germline-derived CDR1 and CDR2 are MNHEY and SMNVEV (reference sequence). CDR3 nucleotide sequence: TGTGCCAGCAGTTCAAGCCTTGGGGACGACGATGAAAAACTGTTTTTT. It translates to CASSSSLGDDDEKLFF.

This chain joins TRBV4-3 and TRBJ2-1; the match to TRBD2 covers 7 bases. The CDR3 has 17 amino acids. Losses at the gene ends were 0 bases for V and 2 bases for J; bases not matched to a gene: 7. The germline V gene encodes CDR1 LGHNA and CDR2 YSLEER. CDR3 nucleotides: TGCGCCAGCAGCCAAGAAGGTCCCGGGACTACCTACAATGAGCAGTTCTTC. It translates to CASSQEGPGTTYNEQFF.

The genes are TRBV28 and TRBJ1-4, with D uncertain. This CDR3 region has 17 residues. With 5 bases removed from V and 0 bases from J, the gap between germline ends came to 16 bases. CDR1 is MDHEN and CDR2 is SYDVKM in the germline V gene. The chain's CDR3 is CASSAGVGSATNEKLFF. CDR3 DNA: TGTGCCAGCAGTGCCGGAGTTGGCTCCGCAACTAATGAAAAACTGTTTTTT.

This clone showed up just once. The rearrangement uses TRBV27 and TRBJ1-2; 12 positions agree with TRBD1. This CDR3 comprises 15 residues. Germline values: CDR1 MNHEY, CDR2 SMNVEV (reference sequence). V lost 5 bases, J lost 5 bases, and 6 bases stayed unmatched. CDR3 in DNA: TGTGCCAGCAGTACCGGGACAGGGGGCGGGTATGGCTACACCTTC. Encoded protein: CASSTGTGGGYGYTF.

The chain joins TRBV19 to TRBJ1-2; D gene ambiguous. This CDR3 comprises 11 residues. With 3 bases removed from V and 7 bases from J, the gap between germline ends came to 6 bases. CDR1 LNHDA and CDR2 SQIVND come from the germline V gene (reference sequence). CDR3 bases: TGTGCCAGTAGTATGAAGGGTGGCTACACCTTC. Amino acids: CASSMKGGYTF.

The rearrangement joins TRBV27 to TRBJ1-2; tentative D call: TRBD1 (5 bases). The CDR3 runs 14 residues. Trimming cost V 3 bases and J 7 bases, with 15 bases left between them. The V gene's germline CDR1 is MNHEY and CDR2 SMNVEV (reference sequence). This CDR3 reads CASSLAGTGVGYTF. The DNA of the CDR3 is TGTGCCAGCAGTTTGGCAGGCACGGGGGTTGGCTACACCTTC.

V gene TRBV7-6 combines with J gene TRBJ2-7; 7 nucleotides agree with TRBD1. Germline CDR1 is SGHVS and CDR2 is FNYEAQ. The CDR3 covers 13 residues. The V gene end was trimmed by 5 bases and the J gene end by 5 bases; junction bases not matched to a gene: 6. CDR3 sequence reads: CASSLQGTHEQYF. The CDR3, as DNA: TGTGCCAGCAGCCTACAGGGGACCCACGAGCAGTACTTC.